What follows describes a single T cell receptor beta chain. What it recognizes is unknown. cDNA molecules, individually, were tagged with unique molecular identifiers. TCRdb independently ran MiXCR on the 5' RACE reads; one entry per CDR3 protein. The sample holds about 83,000 distinct CDR3 sequences, 10% seen once. The data stem from a study of early T cells in non-severe SARS-CoV-2 infection. Overall study findings and caveats: The study's VDJdb matching favored anti-spike CD8 responses and missed private and CD4 specificities.

Germline assignment: CDR1 SEHNR and CDR2 FQNEAQ (reference sequence). The trim removed 0 bases at V and 5 bases at J, leaving 4 bases unmatched. This CDR3 has 15 residues. This clonotype originated in an adult who was a healthcare worker with PCR-confirmed SARS-CoV-2 infection or an uninfected control (not recorded which). This sample comprised whole blood, obtained at baseline. The chain is built from TRBV7-9 and TRBJ1-2; the match to TRBD1 covers 9 bases. This CDR3 is CASSLAGQGFYGYTF. The CDR3, as DNA: TGTGCCAGCAGCTTAGCGGGACAGGGATTTTATGGCTACACCTTC. Complete variable domain (other parts from reference TRBV7-9 and TRBJ1-2): DTGVSQNPRHKITKRGQNVTFRCDPISEHNRLYWYRQTLGQGPEFLTYFQNEAQLEKSRLLSDRFSAERPKGSFSTLEIQRTEQGDSAMYLCASSLAGQGFYGYTFGSGTRLTVV.